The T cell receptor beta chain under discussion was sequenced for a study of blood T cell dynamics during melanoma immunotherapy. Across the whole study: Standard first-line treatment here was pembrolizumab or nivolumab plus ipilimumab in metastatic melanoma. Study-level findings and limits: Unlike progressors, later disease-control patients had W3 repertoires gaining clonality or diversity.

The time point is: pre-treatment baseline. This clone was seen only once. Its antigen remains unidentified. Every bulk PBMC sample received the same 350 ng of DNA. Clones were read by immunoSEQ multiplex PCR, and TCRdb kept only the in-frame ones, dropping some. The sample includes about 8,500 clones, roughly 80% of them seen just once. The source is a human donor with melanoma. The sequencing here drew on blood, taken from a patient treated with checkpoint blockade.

CDR3: CASSIAGRGAEAFF. Here the CDR3 DNA reads TGTGCCAGTAGTATAGCGGGCAGGGGCGCTGAAGCTTTCTTT. The J gene is TRBJ1-1, the V gene TRBV19; D might be TRBD1 (6 bases). Germline values: CDR1 LNHDA, CDR2 SQIVND (reference sequence). The CDR3 contains 14 residues. Trimming cost V 1 base and J 6 bases, with 12 bases left between them.